These 28 T cell receptor beta chains were sequenced from one sample in a study of PD-1 blockade in classical Hodgkin lymphoma (dated by TCRdb to the early 2020s). The method was the immunoSEQ multiplex PCR assay. Drawn from immuneACCESS, this table holds only the in-frame rearrangements with V and J called that TCRdb kept. Clones are partly lost; checked studies trace under half to an unresolved V gene and leave the rest unexplained. The sample contains about 3,600 clones, 50% to 80% of them found a single time. The ten largest clones capture roughly 50% of the sample. This specimen's time point label, interpreted: cycle 4 day 1 (C4D1), after 5 to 7 weeks of nivolumab. Every trial patient had relapsed after autologous stem cell transplantation, and cohorts A, B and C differed in prior brentuximab vedotin exposure. Magnetic negative selection with a Miltenyi CD8+ T cell isolation kit was used to purify CD8+ T cells from thawed PBMCs.

Sequenced material: CD8+ T cells from blood, taken before the fourth cycle of nivolumab. The receptors were gathered from a human donor with classical Hodgkin lymphoma.

The J gene is TRBJ2-1, the V gene TRBV27, with 10 nucleotides matching TRBD2. CDR1 and CDR2 (germline): MNHEY, SMNVEV (reference sequence). Trimming at V came to 5 bases and at J to 0 bases, leaving 10 bases not matched to a gene. CDR3 length equals 18 residues. The CDR3 protein is CASSPIAGGFSSYNEQFF. The CDR3 DNA reads TGTGCCAGCAGTCCTATAGCGGGGGGCTTTAGCTCCTACAATGAGCAGTTCTTC.

This clone was observed a few times. J is TRBJ2-2 and V is TRBV29-1; D may be TRBD1 (5 bases). Germline assignment: CDR1 SQVTM and CDR2 ANQGSEA. There are 14 residues in the CDR3. Deletions cut 4 bases from V and 4 bases from J, with 13 bases between. CDR3 coding DNA: TGCAGCGTTGCTTGGGGCGCCGGCACCGGGGAGCTGTTTTTT. Translated, it gives CSVAWGAGTGELFF.

This clone was detected only once. The V gene is TRBV28, the J gene TRBJ1-5; D might be TRBD1 (6 bases). CDR3 length: 13 amino acids. The germline V gene has CDR1 MDHEN and CDR2 SYDVKM. Trimming left V 5 bases short and J 5 bases short, with 10 bases between. CDR3: CASSEQGYQPQHF. The CDR3 bases are TGTGCCAGCAGTGAACAGGGTTATCAGCCCCAGCATTTT.

The chain is built from TRBV4-3 and TRBJ1-2, with no clear D. There are 15 residues in the CDR3. Per the germline V gene, CDR1 is LGHNA and CDR2 is YSLEER. Trimming left V 0 bases short and J 4 bases short, with 12 bases between. The CDR3 DNA sequence: TGCGCCAGCAGCCAAGAGGAGCAGTTATTCTATGGCTACACCTTC. Protein: CASSQEEQLFYGYTF.

The rearrangement uses TRBV19 and TRBJ2-7; D is perhaps TRBD1 (6 bases). In germline, CDR1 is LNHDA, CDR2 SQIVND (reference sequence). This CDR3 comprises 13 residues. V dropped 5 bases and J dropped 4 bases, with 12 bases sitting between them. The chain's CDR3 is CASSFGQTYEQYF. The CDR3, as DNA: TGTGCCAGTAGTTTCGGACAGACGTACGAGCAGTACTTC.

V gene TRBV2 combines with J gene TRBJ2-2; D is ambiguous. V was cut by 4 bases and J by 5 bases, with 14 bases left in between. There are 15 residues in the CDR3. Germline assignment: CDR1 SNHLY and CDR2 FYNNEI. Written as DNA, the CDR3 is TGTGCCAGCAGTGGGAGTGCCTTAGGAACCGGGGAGCTGTTTTTT. Residues: CASSGSALGTGELFF. Together with reference TRBV2 and TRBJ2-2, the CDR3 gives the full variable domain: EPEVTQTPSHQVTQMGQEVILRCVPISNHLYFYWYRQILGQKVEFLVSFYNNEISEKSEIFDDQFSVERPDGSNFTLKIRSTKLEDSAMYFCASSGSALGTGELFFGEGSRLTVL.

This chain links TRBV6-6 with TRBJ2-7; D is tentatively TRBD1 or TRBD2 (5 bases each). Germline-derived CDR1 and CDR2 are MNHNY and SVGAGI (reference sequence). This CDR3 has 14 amino acids. Deletions cut 4 bases from V and 2 bases from J, with 12 bases between. The DNA for the CDR3 is TGTGCCAGCAGTTTGCTTTCGGGACCCTACGAGCAGTACTTC. Protein product: CASSLLSGPYEQYF.

J is TRBJ1-3 and V is TRBV4-1; a possible D gene is TRBD1 (6 bases). This CDR3 contains 16 residues. The ends were cut back, 0 bases at V and 0 bases at J, with 9 bases in the middle. Germline loops: CDR1 MGHRA, CDR2 YSYEKL. This CDR3 reads CASSQEGQYSGNTIYF. Written as DNA, the CDR3 is TGCGCCAGCAGCCAAGAAGGACAGTACTCTGGAAACACCATATATTTT.

This clone has a handful of counts. The rearrangement joins TRBV7-3 to TRBJ2-7, with D possibly matching TRBD1 (6 bases). V was pared by 2 bases and J by 3 bases, with 14 bases between. Germline V gene lookup returns CDR1 SGHTA and CDR2 FQGTGA. The CDR3 sequence is 15 residues long. The CDR3 sequence is CASSLVWGQNYEQYF. In DNA, the CDR3 is TGTGCCAGCAGCTTAGTGTGGGGGCAGAACTACGAGCAGTACTTC.

This clone has only a few counts. The genes are TRBV4-3 and TRBJ2-2; D call uncertain. The CDR3 length is 15 residues. CDR1 LGHNA and CDR2 YSLEER come from the germline V gene. V lost 0 bases, J lost 3 bases, and 8 bases lay in between. Here the CDR3 DNA reads TGCGCCAGCAGCCAAGAAGTTTGGGACACCGGGGAGCTGTTTTTT. Its protein product is CASSQEVWDTGELFF.

V gene TRBV19 combines with J gene TRBJ1-2, with 7 positions matching TRBD1. Germline trimming cut 1 base from V and 4 bases from J; bases unmatched to any gene: 15. The CDR3 is made up of 18 amino acids. Germline lookup yields CDR1 LNHDA and CDR2 SQIVND (reference sequence). This CDR3 is CASSIGRDSRFVFYGYTF. The CDR3 coding sequence is TGTGCCAGTAGTATAGGCCGGGACAGTAGATTCGTCTTCTATGGCTACACCTTC.

V usage is TRBV19 and J usage is TRBJ1-6, with 10 bases matching TRBD1. Germline V gene lookup returns CDR1 LNHDA and CDR2 SQIVND (reference sequence). This CDR3 is built from 15 residues. The ends lost 5 bases at V and 9 bases at J; junction bases unmatched: 7. CDR3 region: CASSLTGTGVSPLHF. DNA of the CDR3: TGTGCCAGTAGTTTAACCGGGACAGGGGTTTCACCCCTCCACTTT. The variable domain in full, completed from reference TRBV19 and TRBJ1-6, reads DGGITQSPKYLFRKEGQNVTLSCEQNLNHDAMYWYRQDPGQGLRLIYYSQIVNDFQKGDIAEGYSVSREKKESFPLTVTSAQKNPTAFYLCASSLTGTGVSPLHFGNGTRLTVT.

This chain connects TRBV5-6 to TRBJ1-1, with TRBD1 matching over 10 bases. The CDR3 covers 13 residues. Germline V gives CDR1 SGHDT, CDR2 YYEEEE. The J segment lost 0 bases and the V segment lost 7 bases, leaving 0 bases of the junction unmatched. CDR3 DNA: TGTGCCAGCGGGACAGGGGTGAACACTGAAGCTTTCTTT. This encodes CASGTGVNTEAFF.

This clone is medium-sized by share. The J gene is TRBJ2-1, the V gene TRBV9, with 9 bases that match TRBD2. Looked up from germline, CDR1 is SGDLS and CDR2 is YYNGEE. The CDR3 runs 15 residues. J was trimmed by 2 bases and V by 5 bases; bases with no gene match: 5. The DNA for the CDR3 is TGTGCCAGCAGTGATAGCGGGAGCACCTACAATGAGCAGTTCTTC. As protein: CASSDSGSTYNEQFF.

The chain uses TRBV28 and TRBJ2-5, with 10 bases aligning to TRBD2. From germline, CDR1 is MDHEN and CDR2 SYDVKM. The CDR3 covers 15 residues. V dropped 5 bases and J dropped 7; count of bases not matched to a gene: 10. CDR3 amino acids: CASSPLGTSERTQYF. The CDR3 nucleotides read TGTGCCAGCAGTCCTTTGGGGACTAGCGAGAGGACCCAGTACTTC.

The chain combines TRBV5-1 with TRBJ2-1; D remains unclear. Germline V gene data show CDR1 as SGHRS and CDR2 as YFSETQ. Trimming took off 5 bases at V and 8 bases at J, with 14 bases between the two ends. This CDR3 is built from 13 residues. The chain's CDR3 is CASSFSTYDEQFF. The CDR3 coding sequence is TGCGCCAGCAGTTTCAGTACATACGATGAGCAGTTCTTC. Full variable domain (outside the CDR3, taken from reference TRBV5-1 and TRBJ2-1): KAGVTQTPRYLIKTRGQQVTLSCSPISGHRSVSWYQQTPGQGLQFLFEYFSETQRNKGNFPGRFSGRQFSNSRSEMNVSTLELGDSALYLCASSFSTYDEQFFGPGTRLTVL.

This sequence joins TRBV5-4 and TRBJ2-7, with TRBD1 identical over 7 bases. Germline values: CDR1 SGHNT, CDR2 YYREEE (reference sequence). Losses at the gene ends were 4 bases for V and 2 bases for J; bases not matched to a gene: 3. This CDR3 has 13 residues. The CDR3 loop is CASSVGTAYEQYF. In DNA, the CDR3 is TGTGCCAGCAGCGTCGGGACAGCCTACGAGCAGTACTTC.

The chain links TRBV28 to TRBJ1-1; 12 bases fit TRBD1. Germline lookup yields CDR1 MDHEN and CDR2 SYDVKM. This CDR3 is built from 15 residues. The J segment lost 6 bases and the V segment lost 4 bases, leaving 6 bases of the junction unmatched. The CDR3 reads CASSSWDRGHPEAFF. The DNA for the CDR3 is TGTGCCAGCAGTTCCTGGGACAGGGGGCATCCTGAAGCTTTCTTT.

This clone is medium-sized. The CDR3 reads CASSPSGRTNSPLHF. The DNA of the CDR3 is TGTGCCAGCAGCCCGTCTGGACGGACCAATTCACCCCTCCACTTT. The chain uses TRBV7-9 and TRBJ1-6, with no clear D. CDR3 length equals 15 residues. Trimming shortened V by 5 bases and J by 7 bases, and 15 bases separated the two germline ends. Looked up from germline, CDR1 is SEHNR and CDR2 is FQNEAQ (reference sequence).

The chain links TRBV7-6 to TRBJ1-2; D is uncertain. V was cut by 4 bases and J by 7 bases, with 16 bases left in between. CDR3 length: 14 residues. The germline V gene has CDR1 SGHVS and CDR2 FNYEAQ. CDR3 DNA sequence: TGTGCCAGCAGCTACACTGCTTCCGGTACTGGCTACACCTTC. It translates to CASSYTASGTGYTF.

The gene calls are TRBV4-1 and TRBJ2-7; D gene ambiguous. The CDR3 is made up of 16 amino acids. Germline lookup yields CDR1 MGHRA and CDR2 YSYEKL. V gave up 0 bases and J gave up 2 bases, with 14 bases separating them. CDR3 nucleotides: TGCGCCAGCAGCCAAGAGCCCTACAGTTTGACCTACGAGCAGTACTTC. Its translation is CASSQEPYSLTYEQYF.

By share, this clone ranks as large (0.1 to 1%). The chain recombines TRBV9 with TRBJ1-4; D is uncertain. V lost 0 bases and J 4 bases, leaving 4 bases between the germline ends. This CDR3 region has 13 residues. Germline values: CDR1 SGDLS, CDR2 YYNGEE. The CDR3 bases are TGTGCCAGCAGCGTAGCAGGTAATGAAAAACTGTTTTTT. Residues: CASSVAGNEKLFF.

This chain links TRBV5-4 with TRBJ1-2; TRBD1 agrees at 10 bases. V lost 0 bases, J lost 7 bases, and 9 bases stayed unmatched. The CDR3 covers 16 residues. Germline V gene sequence: CDR1 SGHNT, CDR2 YYREEE (reference sequence). The CDR3 DNA reads TGTGCCAGCAGCTTGGATCGGGACAGGGGAGATGCTGGCTACACCTTC. This codes for CASSLDRDRGDAGYTF.

The V and J genes are TRBV9 and TRBJ2-3; TRBD2 aligns across 8 bases. Germline values: CDR1 SGDLS, CDR2 YYNGEE. CDR3 length equals 18 residues. The trim removed 0 bases at V and 3 bases at J, leaving 12 bases unmatched. CDR3 sequence reads: CASSVALSSGRVTDTQYF. The CDR3 nucleotides read TGTGCCAGCAGCGTAGCTCTCTCTAGCGGGCGAGTAACAGATACGCAGTATTTT. Drawing the rest from reference TRBV9 and TRBJ2-3, the complete variable domain is DSGVTQTPKHLITATGQRVTLRCSPRSGDLSVYWYQQSLDQGLQFLIQYYNGEERAKGNILERFSAQQFPDLHSELNLSSLELGDSALYFCASSVALSSGRVTDTQYFGPGTRLTVL.

The chain recombines TRBV7-2 with TRBJ1-1; 8 bases agree with TRBD1. This CDR3 region has 13 residues. Germline V CDR1 and CDR2: SGHTA, FQGNSA. The V gene end was trimmed by 2 bases and the J gene end by 4 bases; junction bases not matched to a gene: 0. This CDR3 is CASSLQGATEAFF. The CDR3 nucleotides read TGTGCCAGCAGCTTACAGGGGGCCACTGAAGCTTTCTTT.

This chain links TRBV9 with TRBJ1-5; D possibly corresponds to TRBD1 (6 bases). V was pared by 5 bases and J by 3 bases, with 15 bases between. The V gene's germline CDR1 is SGDLS and CDR2 YYNGEE. CDR3 length equals 15 residues. CDR3 protein: CASSVSGQTNQPQHF. In DNA, the CDR3 is TGTGCCAGCAGTGTATCGGGACAAACCAATCAGCCCCAGCATTTT. The full variable domain, rest sourced from reference TRBV9 and TRBJ1-5, is DSGVTQTPKHLITATGQRVTLRCSPRSGDLSVYWYQQSLDQGLQFLIQYYNGEERAKGNILERFSAQQFPDLHSELNLSSLELGDSALYFCASSVSGQTNQPQHFGDGTRLSIL.

This clone was observed a handful of times. The chain has TRBV19 and TRBJ1-5; possible D gene TRBD1, 5 bases. Trimming pared 2 bases from V and 5 bases from J, leaving 19 bases between. The CDR3 loop spans 17 amino acids. The germline gives CDR1 LNHDA, CDR2 SQIVND (reference sequence). CDR3 region: CASSILAGDRPDQPQHF. CDR3 nucleotide sequence: TGTGCCAGTAGTATATTGGCGGGGGATAGGCCGGATCAGCCCCAGCATTTT.

This chain links TRBV27 with TRBJ2-7, with 11 bases aligning to TRBD2. The CDR3 spans 15 residues. In germline, CDR1 is MNHEY, CDR2 SMNVEV (reference sequence). Trimming took 2 bases from V and 2 from J; bases not matched to a gene: 2. CDR3 nucleotide sequence: TGTGCCAGCAGTTTAGGGACTAGCGGAACCTACGAGCAGTACTTC. It encodes CASSLGTSGTYEQYF.